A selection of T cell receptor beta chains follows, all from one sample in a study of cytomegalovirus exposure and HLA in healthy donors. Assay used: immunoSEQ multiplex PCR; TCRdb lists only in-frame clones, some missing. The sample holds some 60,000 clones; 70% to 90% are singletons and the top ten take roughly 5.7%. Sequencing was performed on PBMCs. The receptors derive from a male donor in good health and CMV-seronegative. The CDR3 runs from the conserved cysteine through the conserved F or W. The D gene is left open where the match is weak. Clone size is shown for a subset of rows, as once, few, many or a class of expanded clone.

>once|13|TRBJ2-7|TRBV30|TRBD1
TGTGCCTGCCCCGGGACAGGTCCCTACGAGCAGTACTTC
CACPGTGPYEQYF
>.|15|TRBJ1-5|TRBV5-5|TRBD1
TGTGCCAGCAGCTTTAGAGGGGGCGGCAATCAGCCCCAGCATTTT
CASSFRGGGNQPQHF
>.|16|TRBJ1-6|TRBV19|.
TGTGCCAGTAGCCAGAGCCGGGAGGGGCGGAGGTCACCCCTCCACTTT
CASSQSREGRRSPLHF
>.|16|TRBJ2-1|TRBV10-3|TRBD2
TGTGCCATCAGTGACCCCGGACTAGTCTCCTACAATGAGCAGTTCTTC
CAISDPGLVSYNEQFF
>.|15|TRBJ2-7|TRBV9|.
TGTGCCAGCAGCGCCAGGGAGGAGGCCTCCTACGAGCAGTACTTC
CASSAREEASYEQYF
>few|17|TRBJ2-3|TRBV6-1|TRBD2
TGTGCCAGCAGTGACCGGACTAGCGGGCGAAGCACAGATACGCAGTATTTT
CASSDRTSGRSTDTQYF
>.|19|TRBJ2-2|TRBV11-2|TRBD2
TGTGCCAGCAGCCCGAAGAGGGGACTAAGTGAGTGGGGCTCCGGGGAGCTGTTTTTT
CASSPKRGLSEWGSGELFF
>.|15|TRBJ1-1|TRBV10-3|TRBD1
TGTGCCATCAGTGAGACAGGACAGGGGAACACTGAAGCTTTCTTT
CAISETGQGNTEAFF
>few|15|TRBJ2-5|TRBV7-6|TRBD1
TGTGCCAGCAGCCTCGGGGACAGGGGGCTTGAGACCCAGTACTTC
CASSLGDRGLETQYF
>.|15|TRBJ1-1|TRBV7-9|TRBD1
TGTGCCAGCAGCGTCGAGACAGGGACGAGGGCTGAAGCTTTCTTT
CASSVETGTRAEAFF
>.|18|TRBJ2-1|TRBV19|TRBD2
TGTGCCAGTAGTATGGTCCCGGGATTTAGCGGGCGAACCAATGAGCAGTTCTTC
CASSMVPGFSGRTNEQFF
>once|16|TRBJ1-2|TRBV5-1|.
TGCGCCAGCAGCTTGGGACTAGGGCCAGCTAACTATGGCTACACCTTC
CASSLGLGPANYGYTF
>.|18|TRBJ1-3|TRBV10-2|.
TGCGCCAGCAGTGAGAGGAAGAGTCGCAGGGTGTCTGGAAACACCATATATTTT
CASSERKSRRVSGNTIYF
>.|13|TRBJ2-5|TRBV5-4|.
TGTGCCAGCAGCTTGGGTGGCGGAGAGACCCAGTACTTC
CASSLGGGETQYF
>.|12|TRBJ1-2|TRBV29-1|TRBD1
TGCAGCGTCGTGCAGGGACAGCGTGGCTACACCTTC
CSVVQGQRGYTF
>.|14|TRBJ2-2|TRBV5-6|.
TGTGCCAGCAGCTCGCCAGGGAACACCGGGGAGCTGTTTTTT
CASSSPGNTGELFF
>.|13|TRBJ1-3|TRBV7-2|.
TGTGCCAGCAGCACGGACATTGGAAACACCATATATTTT
CASSTDIGNTIYF
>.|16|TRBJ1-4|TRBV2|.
TGTGCCAGCAGTGAAAGGGACACCCCAACTAATGAAAAACTGTTTTTT
CASSERDTPTNEKLFF
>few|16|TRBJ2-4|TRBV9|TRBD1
TGTGCCAGCAGCGTAGAATCGGACAGGGGGCTGAACAGTCAGTACTTC
CASSVESDRGLNSQYF
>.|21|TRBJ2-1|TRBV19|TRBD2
TGTGCCAGTAGTATTACCGCGCCTTATAGCGGGGGGACAGTAACCTACAATGAGCAGTTCTTC
CASSITAPYSGGTVTYNEQFF
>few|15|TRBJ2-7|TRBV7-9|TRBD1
TGTGCCAGCAGCTTAGATGACAGGGGCACCTACGAGCAGTACTTC
CASSLDDRGTYEQYF
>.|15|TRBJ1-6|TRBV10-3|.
TGTGCCATCAGTGAGTCGCCAGGGGAAAATTCACCCCTCCACTTT
CAISESPGENSPLHF
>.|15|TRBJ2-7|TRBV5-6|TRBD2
TGTGCCAGCAGCCCCGGGACTAGCGGACCCTACGAGCAGTACTTC
CASSPGTSGPYEQYF
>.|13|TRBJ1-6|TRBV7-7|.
TGTGCCAGCAGCTTAGCTGAGAATTCACCCCTCCACTTT
CASSLAENSPLHF
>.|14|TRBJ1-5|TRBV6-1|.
TGTGCCAGCAGCCCCACAGGGCTAAATCAGCCCCAGCATTTT
CASSPTGLNQPQHF
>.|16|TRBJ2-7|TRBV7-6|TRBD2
TGTGCCAGCAGCCCGGTAGGGACTAGCGGGTCGTACGAGCAGTACTTC
CASSPVGTSGSYEQYF
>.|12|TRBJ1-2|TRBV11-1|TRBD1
TGTGCCAGCAGCCCTGGACAGGGTGGCTACACCTTC
CASSPGQGGYTF
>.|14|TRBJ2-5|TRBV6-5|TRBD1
TGTGCCAGCAGTTCCAACAGGGGTCGGGAGACCCAGTACTTC
CASSSNRGRETQYF
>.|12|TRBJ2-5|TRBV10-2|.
TGCGCCAGCAGCGCTAGCAGGGAGACCCAGTACTTC
CASSASRETQYF
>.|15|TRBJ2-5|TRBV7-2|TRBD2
TGTGCCAGCAGCTTGACTAGCGGGGAGGCAGAGACCCAGTACTTC
CASSLTSGEAETQYF
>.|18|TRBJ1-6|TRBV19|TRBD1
TGTGCCAGTAGTGTTACAGGGGCCCTTTACTCTGATAATTCACCCCTCCACTTT
CASSVTGALYSDNSPLHF
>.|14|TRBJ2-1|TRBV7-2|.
TGTGCCAGCAGCTTGGGCGGACAATACAATGAGCAGTTCTTC
CASSLGGQYNEQFF
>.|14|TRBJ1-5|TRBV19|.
TGTGCCAGTAGTTTATGGACAGGCAATCAGCCCCAGCATTTT
CASSLWTGNQPQHF
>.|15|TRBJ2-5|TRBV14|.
TGTGCCAGCAGCCAAGAAATCGGGTTCGGGGAGACCCAGTACTTC
CASSQEIGFGETQYF
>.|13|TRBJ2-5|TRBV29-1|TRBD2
TGCAGCGTCCTGAGTAGCGGGGAAGAGACCCAGTACTTC
CSVLSSGEETQYF
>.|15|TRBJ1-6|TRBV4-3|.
TGCGCCAGCAGCCAAGCCAGACAGCATAATTCACCCCTCCACTTT
CASSQARQHNSPLHF
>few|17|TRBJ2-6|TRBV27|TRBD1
TGTGCCAGCAGAGGCACAGGGGCCGCCTCTGGGGCCAACGTCCTGACTTTC
CASRGTGAASGANVLTF
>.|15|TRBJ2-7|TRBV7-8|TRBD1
TGTGCCAGCAGCCTATCTCCGGGACAGAGGTACGAGCAGTACTTC
CASSLSPGQRYEQYF
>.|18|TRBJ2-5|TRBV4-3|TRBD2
TGCGCCAGCAGCCCCCTCCCCGCCGGGACTAGCGGGGCCGAGACCCAGTACTTC
CASSPLPAGTSGAETQYF
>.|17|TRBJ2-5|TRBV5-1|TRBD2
TGCGCCAGCAGGACCGGGACTAGCGGGGGGTCGGGAGAGACCCAGTACTTC
CASRTGTSGGSGETQYF
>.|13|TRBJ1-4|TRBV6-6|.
TGTGCCAGCAGTCTTAGGGGGGGGGAAAAACTGTTTTTT
CASSLRGGEKLFF
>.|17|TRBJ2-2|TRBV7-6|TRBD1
TGTGCCAGCAGCTTAGCCCCGGGACAGGCGGACACCGGGGAGCTGTTTTTT
CASSLAPGQADTGELFF
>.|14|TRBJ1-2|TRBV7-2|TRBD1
TGTGCCAGCAGCTCCGGGGACAGATACCATGGCTACACCTTC
CASSSGDRYHGYTF
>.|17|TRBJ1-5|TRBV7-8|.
TGTGCCAGCAGCTACCTCGCCGCGGCTAATAGCAATCAGCCCCAGCATTTT
CASSYLAAANSNQPQHF
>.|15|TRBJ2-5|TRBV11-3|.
TGTGCCAGCAGCTTGGGGGCCGGCGGTCGAGAGACCCAGTACTTC
CASSLGAGGRETQYF
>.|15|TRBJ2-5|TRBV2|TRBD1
TGTGCCAGCAGTGAAGAACAGGGGGCGGGGGAGACCCAGTACTTC
CASSEEQGAGETQYF
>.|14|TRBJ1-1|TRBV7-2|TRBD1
TGTGCCAGCAGCCCGCGACAGGGGAACACTGAAGCTTTCTTT
CASSPRQGNTEAFF
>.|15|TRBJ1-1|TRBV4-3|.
TGCGCCAGCAGCCAAAAGGATGGGAGTAACACTGAAGCTTTCTTT
CASSQKDGSNTEAFF
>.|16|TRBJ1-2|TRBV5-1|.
TGCGCCAGCAGCCCCGGGTTGACAGCCTCAACGGTAGCCTACACCTTC
CASSPGLTASTVAYTF
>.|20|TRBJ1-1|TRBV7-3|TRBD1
TGTGCCAGCAGCATTAAAACCCAATGGGACCCGGGACAGGGACTAACTGAAGCTTTCTTT
CASSIKTQWDPGQGLTEAFF
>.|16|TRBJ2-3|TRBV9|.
TGTGCCAGCAGCGTAGGTTCTAGCCGGGGAGCAGATACGCAGTATTTT
CASSVGSSRGADTQYF
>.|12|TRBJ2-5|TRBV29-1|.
TGCAGCGTTGACCCGGGGGTTGAGACCCAGTACTTC
CSVDPGVETQYF
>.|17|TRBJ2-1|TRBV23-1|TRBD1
TGCGCCAGCAGTCAAAGAACAGGGGGTCGCTCCTACAATGAGCAGTTCTTC
CASSQRTGGRSYNEQFF
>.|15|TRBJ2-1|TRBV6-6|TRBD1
TGTGCCAGCAAGACCGGGACAGAACACTACAATGAGCAGTTCTTC
CASKTGTEHYNEQFF
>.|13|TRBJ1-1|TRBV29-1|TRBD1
TGCAGCGCACGGACAGGGGGGAATACTGAAGCTTTCTTT
CSARTGGNTEAFF
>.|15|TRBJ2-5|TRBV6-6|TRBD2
TGTGCCAGCAGTTACATAGCGGGGGAACGAGAGACCCAGTACTTC
CASSYIAGERETQYF
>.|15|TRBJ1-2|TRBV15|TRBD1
TGTGCCACCAGCCAAAGGGACAGGGAGGGCTTGATGGGCACCTTC
CATSQRDREGLMGTF
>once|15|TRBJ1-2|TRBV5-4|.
TGTGCCAGCAGCTTGGAGGCGGCCGCTAACTATGGCTACACCTTC
CASSLEAAANYGYTF
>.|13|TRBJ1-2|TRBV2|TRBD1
TGTGCCAGCAGCAGGGGGCCTGGCTATGGCTACACCTTC
CASSRGPGYGYTF
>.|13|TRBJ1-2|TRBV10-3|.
TGTGCCATCAGTGAGTGGGACTCGGATGGCTACACCTTC
CAISEWDSDGYTF